The 25 T cell receptor beta chains in this list originate from one sample, sequenced in a study of T-cell reconstitution after alpha-beta-depleted transplantation in children. For TCRbeta, the library was prepared with unique molecular identifiers. TCRdb called the PCR reads again in MiXCR, with one record for every CDR3 protein. The sample has 280,000 or so distinct CDR3 sequences; 11% are singletons. Sequencing used peripheral blood, obtained 180 days after TCRalphabeta/CD19-depleted stem cell transplant. The receptors were gathered from a male patient under 10 years old who had a stem cell transplant for chronic granulomatous disease, so the T cells may come from the graft donor.

The table lists this clonotype with many counts. The genes are TRBV2 and TRBJ2-4, with TRBD2 matching over 7 bases. V lost 6 bases, J lost 8 bases, and 10 bases stayed unmatched. The CDR3 spans 14 residues. The germline V gene encodes CDR1 SNHLY and CDR2 FYNNEI. The CDR3 nucleotides are TGTGCCAGCAGGCTTCTGAGCGGGGAGTACATTCAGTACTTC. This sequence encodes CASRLLSGEYIQYF. Together with reference TRBV2 and TRBJ2-4, the CDR3 gives the full variable domain: EPEVTQTPSHQVTQMGQEVILRCVPISNHLYFYWYRQILGQKVEFLVSFYNNEISEKSEIFDDQFSVERPDGSNFTLKIRSTKLEDSAMYFCASRLLSGEYIQYFGAGTRLSVL.

This clonotype was recorded a few times. The chain is built from TRBV3-1 and TRBJ2-5; 11 nucleotides agree with TRBD2. Germline V gene sequence: CDR1 LGHDT, CDR2 YNNKEL (reference sequence). The CDR3 is 17 amino acids. V shed 0 bases and J 1 base; nucleotides not matched to a gene: 4. This CDR3 reads CASSQDMTSGAQETQYF. The CDR3 nucleotides are TGTGCCAGCAGCCAAGATATGACTAGCGGGGCCCAAGAGACCCAGTACTTC.

This clonotype has ten or more counts. This chain uses TRBV20-1 with TRBJ2-1; D unresolved. The CDR3 consists of 15 residues. V lost 4 bases and J lost 3, with 16 bases in between. Per the germline V gene, CDR1 is DFQATT and CDR2 is SNEGSKA (reference sequence). The CDR3 sequence is CSANRFAEGYNEQFF. The CDR3 bases are TGCAGTGCTAACAGATTTGCGGAAGGCTACAATGAGCAGTTCTTC.

Of note for this clonotype: A much larger clone lies a single base off, so this may be a read error. This sequence joins TRBV20-1 and TRBJ2-7, with TRBD1 matching 12 bases. Looked up from germline, CDR1 is DFQATT and CDR2 is SNEGSKA (reference sequence). The CDR3 is 13 residues long. CDR3 bases: TGCAGTGCTCGGGGACAGGGGGCCTACGAGCAGAACTTC. Its protein product is CSARGQGAYEQNF.

In its sample, this clonotype was seen many times. V and J are TRBV5-5 and TRBJ2-1; no firm D call. V gave up 0 bases and J gave up 6 bases, with 7 bases separating them. The length of the CDR3 is 13 residues. The germline V gene encodes CDR1 SGHKS and CDR2 YYEKEE (reference sequence). CDR3 residues: CASSLDLANEQFF. Here the CDR3 DNA reads TGTGCCAGCAGCTTGGACCTCGCCAATGAGCAGTTCTTC. The full variable domain, rest sourced from reference TRBV5-5 and TRBJ2-1, is DAGVTQSPTHLIKTRGQQVTLRCSPISGHKSVSWYQQVLGQGPQFIFQYYEKEERGRGNFPDRFSARQFPNYSSELNVNALLLGDSALYLCASSLDLANEQFFGPGTRLTVL.

This clonotype was picked up many times. V and J are TRBV5-1 and TRBJ2-1, with 8 bases fitting TRBD1. Trimming at V came to 4 bases and at J to 3 bases, leaving 6 bases not matched to a gene. CDR1 is SGHRS and CDR2 is YFSETQ in the germline V gene. The CDR3 is made up of 15 amino acids. CDR3 coding DNA: TGCGCCAGCAGCCGCTCGGGACAGGACTACAATGAGCAGTTCTTC. This sequence encodes CASSRSGQDYNEQFF.

This clonotype was observed many times. The CDR3 sequence: CSAEGLSYEQYF. The CDR3 DNA reads TGCAGCGCGGAGGGCCTTTCCTACGAGCAGTACTTC. V and J are TRBV29-1 and TRBJ2-7; TRBD2 is a possible D gene (6 bases). Looked up from germline, CDR1 is SQVTM and CDR2 is ANQGSEA. CDR3 length equals 12 residues. The germline V and J ends were trimmed by 7 bases and 1 base, with 11 bases remaining between them.

In its sample, this clonotype was seen many times. The chain joins TRBV24-1 to TRBJ2-7, with D perhaps matching TRBD1 (6 bases). The germline V gene encodes CDR1 KGHDR and CDR2 SFDVKD. Trimming shortened V by 5 bases and J by 2 bases, and 12 bases separated the two germline ends. CDR3 length: 14 residues. CDR3 nucleotide sequence: TGTGCCACCAGTGGAGGCAGGGGACCCTACGAGCAGTACTTC. It codes for CATSGGRGPYEQYF.

This chain connects TRBV12-3 or TRBV12-4 to TRBJ2-1; TRBD2 agrees at 9 bases. Trimming took 6 bases from V and 4 from J; bases not matched to a gene: 4. This CDR3 has 14 amino acids. CDR3 in DNA: TGTGCCAGCAGAGCTAGCGGGGTGTACAATGAGCAGTTCTTC. This encodes CASRASGVYNEQFF.

The sample holds a few counts of this clonotype. The V and J genes are TRBV20-1 and TRBJ1-4, with 12 nucleotides matching TRBD1. Germline CDR1 is DFQATT and CDR2 is SNEGSKA (reference sequence). The ends lost 3 bases at V and 1 base at J; junction bases unmatched: 3. CDR3 length equals 16 residues. CDR3 protein: CSASGTGGRTNEKLFF. The CDR3 nucleotides read TGCAGTGCTAGTGGGACAGGGGGCAGAACTAATGAAAAACTGTTTTTT.

This clonotype was detected many times. V is TRBV7-3 and J is TRBJ2-3; 7 bases align to TRBD2. CDR3 length: 14 residues. Germline CDR1 is SGHTA and CDR2 is FQGTGA. V shed 5 bases and J 3 bases; nucleotides not matched to a gene: 5. CDR3: CASSNRGETDTQYF. The CDR3 DNA is TGTGCCAGCAGCAACCGGGGGGAGACAGATACGCAGTATTTT.

This clonotype was recorded many times. V usage is TRBV11-2 and J usage is TRBJ2-1; 14 positions match TRBD2. Per the germline V gene, CDR1 is SGHAT and CDR2 is FQNNGV. The CDR3 extends over 19 amino acids. J lost 2 bases, V lost 5 bases, and 11 bases had no gene match. As DNA, the CDR3 is TGTGCCAGCAGCCTAGGACTAGCGGGGGGCCCCCTCGCCTACAATGAGCAGTTCTTC. This sequence encodes CASSLGLAGGPLAYNEQFF.

This clonotype occurred many times. V usage is TRBV6-1 and J usage is TRBJ1-2; 7 bases match TRBD1. Germline loops: CDR1 MNHNS, CDR2 SASEGT. The CDR3 loop spans 15 amino acids. V lost 6 bases to trimming and J lost 3 bases; unmatched junction nucleotides: 10. The CDR3 spells CASSGGQGGDYGYTF. CDR3 in DNA: TGTGCCAGCAGCGGGGGGCAGGGGGGTGACTATGGCTACACCTTC.

This clonotype was recorded a few times. This chain joins TRBV18 and TRBJ2-5, with 12 bases lining up with TRBD2. The CDR3 covers 15 residues. The germline gives CDR1 KGHSH, CDR2 LQKENI. Losses at the gene ends were 6 bases for V and 4 bases for J; bases not matched to a gene: 6. The CDR3 region has the DNA TGTGCCAGCTCGACTAGCGGGAGTCTTTCAGAGACCCAGTACTTC. Translating gives CASSTSGSLSETQYF.

This clonotype was seen repeatedly, ten times or more. The chain combines TRBV5-1 with TRBJ2-5; a weak D match, TRBD2 (5 bases). This CDR3 comprises 14 residues. The germline V and J ends were trimmed by 2 bases and 2 bases, with 10 bases remaining between them. Germline V lookup: CDR1 SGHRS, CDR2 YFSETQ. This CDR3 is CASSLPTKQETQYF. CDR3 coding DNA: TGCGCCAGCAGCTTACCGACTAAACAAGAGACCCAGTACTTC.

This clonotype has at least ten counts. This chain links TRBV7-2 with TRBJ2-5; possible D gene TRBD1, 5 bases. Trimming cost V 4 bases and J 5 bases, with 14 bases left between them. The CDR3 extends over 14 amino acids. CDR1 and CDR2 (germline): SGHTA, FQGNSA. CDR3: CASSWGQTGETQYF. The CDR3 nucleotides read TGTGCCAGCAGCTGGGGCCAAACTGGGGAGACCCAGTACTTC.

This clonotype was recorded at least ten times. The chain is built from TRBV12-3 or TRBV12-4 and TRBJ2-5; the match to TRBD2 covers 7 bases. Germline trimming cut 3 bases from V and 0 bases from J; bases unmatched to any gene: 10. The CDR3 loop spans 17 amino acids. The CDR3 reads CASSFRLGGRHQETQYF. The CDR3 DNA is TGTGCCAGCAGTTTTAGGTTGGGCGGGAGACACCAAGAGACCCAGTACTTC.

The table lists this clonotype with many counts. The CDR3 loop reads CASSHNGQATYEQYF. CDR3 DNA: TGCGCCAGCAGCCATAACGGGCAGGCGACCTACGAGCAGTACTTC. V gene TRBV4-1 combines with J gene TRBJ2-7; D is undetermined. This CDR3 has 15 residues. Trimming shortened V by 3 bases and J by 2 bases, and 14 bases separated the two germline ends. Looked up from germline, CDR1 is MGHRA and CDR2 is YSYEKL.

As for this clonotype: A much larger clone lies a single base off, so this may be a read error. CDR3 bases: TGTGCCAGCAACCCAGCCGGGACAGACTACGAGCAGTCCTTC. It is translated as CASNPAGTDYEQSF. This rearrangement joins TRBV12-3 or TRBV12-4 to TRBJ2-7; 7 bases fit TRBD1. There are 14 residues in the CDR3.

This clonotype has a count of ten or more. The chain recombines TRBV5-1 with TRBJ2-1, with D perhaps TRBD1 (6 bases). The CDR3 runs to 14 residues. Between the trimmed V and J ends, which lost 4 bases and 6 bases, there was a span of 14 bases. CDR1 is SGHRS, CDR2 YFSETQ, per germline. This chain's CDR3 is CASSLGTISNEQFF. In DNA form, the CDR3 reads TGCGCCAGCAGCCTCGGGACAATCTCCAATGAGCAGTTCTTC.

This clonotype came up many times. This CDR3 is CASSLSGGGETQYF. The DNA for the CDR3 is TGCGCCAGCAGCTTGTCAGGGGGCGGGGAGACCCAGTACTTC. The chain joins TRBV5-1 to TRBJ2-5; 8 bases align to TRBD1. The V and J ends lost 1 base and 5 bases, in that order; junction bases with no gene match: 4. Per the germline V gene, CDR1 is SGHRS and CDR2 is YFSETQ. This CDR3 has 14 amino acids.

This clonotype occurred many times. The chain is built from TRBV5-1 and TRBJ2-7; 10 nucleotides agree with TRBD2. Germline CDR1 reads SGHRS; CDR2 reads YFSETQ. This CDR3 is 16 amino acids long. V dropped 1 base and J dropped 3; count of bases not matched to a gene: 7. CDR3 DNA: TGCGCCAGCAGCTTGACGCTAGCGGGAGAAGACTACGAGCAGTACTTC. As protein: CASSLTLAGEDYEQYF.

This clonotype was observed many times. The chain combines TRBV7-2 with TRBJ2-1; tentative D call: TRBD2 (6 bases). CDR1 SGHTA and CDR2 FQGNSA come from the germline V gene. The ends were cut back, 3 bases at V and 7 bases at J, with 13 bases in the middle. CDR3 length equals 14 residues. The CDR3 DNA reads TGTGCCAGCAGCTTCTGGGCTAGCGTAAATGAGCAGTTCTTC. As protein: CASSFWASVNEQFF.

This clonotype was picked up many times. The rearrangement joins TRBV7-9 to TRBJ1-1, with 7 bases that match TRBD1. The germline gives CDR1 SEHNR, CDR2 FQNEAQ (reference sequence). Trimming cost V 6 bases and J 4 bases; bases outside gene matches: 5. The length of the CDR3 is 13 residues. The CDR3 coding sequence is TGTGCCAGCAGACCACAGGGGACCACTGAAGCTTTCTTT. Its translation: CASRPQGTTEAFF.

This clonotype was detected many times. The genes are TRBV20-1 and TRBJ1-5; 7 bases agree with TRBD1. The V and J ends lost 3 bases and 5 bases, in that order; junction bases with no gene match: 13. CDR1 and CDR2 from the germline V gene are DFQATT and SNEGSKA (reference sequence). This CDR3 has 16 residues. The CDR3 DNA sequence: TGCAGTGCTAGTTCTACGGATTTGCAGGGGGATCAGCCCCAGCATTTT. It specifies CSASSTDLQGDQPQHF.